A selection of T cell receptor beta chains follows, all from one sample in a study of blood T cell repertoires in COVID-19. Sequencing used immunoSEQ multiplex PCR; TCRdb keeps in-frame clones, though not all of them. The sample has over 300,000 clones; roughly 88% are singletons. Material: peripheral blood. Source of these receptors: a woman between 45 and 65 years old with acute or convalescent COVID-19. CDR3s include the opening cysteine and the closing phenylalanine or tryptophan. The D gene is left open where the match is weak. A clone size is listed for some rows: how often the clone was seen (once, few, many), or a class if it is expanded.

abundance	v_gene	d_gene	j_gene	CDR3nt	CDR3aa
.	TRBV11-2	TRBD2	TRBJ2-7	TGTGCCAGCAGGCGGACTAGCGGATCCTACGAGCAGTACTTC	CASRRTSGSYEQYF
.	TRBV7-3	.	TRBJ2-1	TGTGCCAGCAGCTTAACTAGCGGAGCCTACAATGAGCAGTTCTTC	CASSLTSGAYNEQFF
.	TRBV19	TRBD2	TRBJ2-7	TGTGCCAGTAGTAAGGGACTAGCGGGCTACGAGCAGTACTTC	CASSKGLAGYEQYF
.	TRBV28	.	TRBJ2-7	TGTGCCACACGGAGGTTCTACGAGCAGTACTTC	CATRRFYEQYF
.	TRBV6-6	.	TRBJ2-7	TGTGCCAGCAGTTATAGTCTCGAGCAGTACTTC	CASSYSLEQYF
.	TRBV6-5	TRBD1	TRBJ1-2	TGTGCCAGCAGGGGCTCGGGACAGAACTATGGCTACACCTTC	CASRGSGQNYGYTF
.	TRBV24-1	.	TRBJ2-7	TGTGCCACCAGTGTGACCGGAGGAGAGCAGTACTTC	CATSVTGGEQYF
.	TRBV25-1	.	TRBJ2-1	TGTGCCAGCAGGGGGCAGTACAATGAGCAGTTCTTC	CASRGQYNEQFF
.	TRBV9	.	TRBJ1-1	TGTGCCAGCAGCCCCGGGGGGGGACTGGGAACTGAAGCTTTCTTT	CASSPGGGLGTEAFF
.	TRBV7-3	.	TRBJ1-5	TGTGCCAGCAGCTTAGACAGCCCCAATCAGCCCCAGCATTTT	CASSLDSPNQPQHF
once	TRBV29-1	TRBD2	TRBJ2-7	TGCAGCGTTGAAGAGGCTAGCGGGACCCCTTACGAGCAGTACTTC	CSVEEASGTPYEQYF
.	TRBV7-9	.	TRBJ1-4	TGTGCCAGCAGCCAGGCGATAGGAAAGGAAAAACTGTTTTTT	CASSQAIGKEKLFF
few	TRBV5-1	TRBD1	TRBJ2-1	TGCGCCAGCAGCTTGGTTCTCGGGACAGGCAATGAGCAGTTCTTC	CASSLVLGTGNEQFF
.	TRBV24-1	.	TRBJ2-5	TGTGCCACCAGTGCGGCGGATCAAGAGACCCAGTACTTC	CATSAADQETQYF
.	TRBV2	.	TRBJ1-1	TGTGCCAGCAGTGCTACGAACACTGAAGCTTTCTTT	CASSATNTEAFF
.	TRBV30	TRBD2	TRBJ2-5	TGTGCCTGGACTAGCGGGTATCAAGAGACCCAGTACTTC	CAWTSGYQETQYF
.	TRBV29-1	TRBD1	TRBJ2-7	TGCAGCGCCACCGGGACAGGGGGCGACGAGCAGTACTTC	CSATGTGGDEQYF
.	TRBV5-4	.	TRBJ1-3	TGTGCCAGCAGCTCAGGCGGGACTCCCGGAAACACCATATATTTT	CASSSGGTPGNTIYF
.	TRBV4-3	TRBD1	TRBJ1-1	TGCGCCAGCAGCCAAGAACAGACAGGGGGTACGAACACTGAAGCTTTCTTT	CASSQEQTGGTNTEAFF
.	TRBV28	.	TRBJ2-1	TGTGCCAGCAGTAGAACAGGGTATGAGCAGTTCTTC	CASSRTGYEQFF
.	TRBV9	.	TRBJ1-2	TGTGCCAGCAGCGTAGCAGGCAAGGGGGACTATGGCTACACCTTC	CASSVAGKGDYGYTF
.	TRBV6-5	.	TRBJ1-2	TGTGCCAGCAGTACAGCCCTTGGCTATGGCTACACCTTC	CASSTALGYGYTF
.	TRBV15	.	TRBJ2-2	TGTGCCACCAGCAGAGATTTGGAGGATTCGGGGGAGCTGTTTTTT	CATSRDLEDSGELFF
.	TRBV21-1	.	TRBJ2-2	TGTGCCAGCAGCAAACAGGGGGCTAACACCGGGGAGCTGTTTTTT	CASSKQGANTGELFF